This TCR beta chain was recorded in a study of cytomegalovirus exposure and HLA in healthy donors. Vbeta (60) and Jbeta (13) primers were used in the PCR. TCRdb keeps only in-frame clones here, not all; method: immunoSEQ multiplex PCR. This table holds 150,000 to 250,000 clones, approximately 85% found once. General study results and limits: The majority of TCR sequences were rare, yet some public TCRs appeared in many donors.

In the case of this clone: Its antigen remains unknown.

Input material: PBMCs. This TCR was recovered from a woman aged 45-65 years in good health and CMV-seronegative.

This chain's CDR3 is CASRRLAGDSYEQYF. DNA of the CDR3: TGTGCCAGTAGGCGACTAGCGGGAGATTCTTACGAGCAGTACTTC. The chain is built from TRBV19 and TRBJ2-7; 12 bases are a match to TRBD2. V dropped 6 bases and J dropped 4; count of bases not matched to a gene: 7. There are 15 residues in the CDR3. Germline V gene data show CDR1 as LNHDA and CDR2 as SQIVND (reference sequence).